This TCR beta chain comes out of a study of T cell responses to AZD1222 COVID-19 vaccine. Study findings and constraints: Sampled repertoires all dated from after the peak T cell response. The donor group comprised mostly white British people and more females; the analysis possibly underestimated clonal diversity. The breadth and depth of Spike-specific TCRs increased once two AZD1222 doses had been given. As reported, nearly half of all spike-specific TCRs target variant regions that are unmutated.

This clone has just one count. What it binds is not known. The CDR3 covers 14 residues. Germline CDR1 is MGHRA and CDR2 is YSYEKL. Trimming left V 3 bases short and J 0 bases short, with 7 bases between. Some clones are missing from TCRdb's copy, which holds only in-frame ones; the method was immunoSEQ multiplex PCR. This repertoire shows approximately 98,000 clones, roughly 90% found once; its top ten account for less than 4%. The chain employs TRBV4-1 and TRBJ2-3; D uncertain. The TCR comes from an adult in good health. This specimen consisted of peripheral blood, obtained on day 0 of MenACWY control vaccination. CDR3 nucleotides: TGCGCCAGCAGCCACGTAACTAGCACAGATACGCAGTATTTT. As protein: CASSHVTSTDTQYF.